This T cell receptor beta chain was identified in a study of blood T cell repertoires in COVID-19. Study background: Material from acute and convalescent COVID-19 was sourced from the United States, Italy and Spain. From T cells, B-cell-depleted T cells, or PBMCs came the material, which was cDNA or gDNA.

Using immunoSEQ multiplex PCR, the repertoire was profiled, and TCRdb retains in-frame clones only, with some absent. The repertoire includes roughly 220,000 clones, 80% to 90% of them detected once, and roughly 15% sits in the top ten. Looked up from germline, CDR1 is SGDLS and CDR2 is YYNGEE. V was trimmed by 3 bases and J by 0 bases, leaving 15 bases between them. This CDR3 contains 16 residues. Living in under 30 US areas, the participants were between roughly 18 and 90 years of age. The study assigned cohorts using participant-reported clinical history. The clonotype was recovered from a woman aged 50 to 60 with acute COVID-19. Sample: PBMCs or T cells enriched from blood (not recorded which). The V call is TRBV9, the J call TRBJ1-1, with D perhaps TRBD1 (5 bases). CDR3 nucleotide sequence: TGTGCCAGCAGCGAGAACACAGGCAACATGAACACTGAAGCTTTCTTT. This codes for CASSENTGNMNTEAFF.